Following are 23 T cell receptor beta chains from one sample sequenced in a study of early T cells in non-severe SARS-CoV-2 infection. TCRdb re-called the 5' RACE reads through MiXCR, storing one row per CDR3 protein. The sample contains some 60,000 distinct CDR3 sequences, over 10% of which appear only once. The sequenced material came from whole blood. The receptors derive from an adult who was a healthcare worker with PCR-confirmed SARS-CoV-2 infection or an uninfected control (not recorded which).

The chain combines TRBV3-1 with TRBJ2-3; D ambiguous. This CDR3 has 13 residues. Trimming removed 1 base at V and 6 bases at J, with 8 bases between. Germline lookup yields CDR1 LGHDT and CDR2 YNNKEL (reference sequence). The CDR3 spells CASSQVEPDTQYF. DNA for the CDR3: TGTGCCAGCAGCCAAGTGGAACCCGATACGCAGTATTTT.

A few counts support this clonotype. The genes are TRBV27 and TRBJ2-4; D perhaps matches TRBD2 (6 bases). The CDR3 consists of 15 residues. CDR1 is MNHEY, CDR2 SMNVEV, per germline (reference sequence). V was cut by 5 bases and J by 0 bases, with 11 bases left in between. This CDR3 is CASSPPGVAKNIQYF. In nucleotides, the CDR3 is TGTGCCAGCAGTCCACCGGGGGTAGCCAAAAACATTCAGTACTTC.

This clonotype was observed once. At one of its ends the junction is not consistent with the germline gene, which may arise from a read error. This sequence joins TRBV6-6 and TRBJ1-5, with TRBD1 identical over 7 bases. CDR3 length: 16 amino acids. CDR1 and CDR2 from the germline V gene are MNHNY and SVGAGI (reference sequence). The CDR3 region has the DNA TGTGCCGGCAGTCAGATGACAGGGTCCGGCAATCAGCCCCAGCATTTT. Translation gives CAGSQMTGSGNQPQHF.

This clonotype appeared many times. This chain uses TRBV13 with TRBJ1-6, with TRBD1 as a possible D gene (5 bases). CDR1 PRHDT and CDR2 FYEKMQ come from the germline V gene (reference sequence). Trimming cost V 5 bases and J 10 bases, with 21 bases left between them. This CDR3 region has 16 residues. The CDR3 DNA is TGTGCCAGCAGCGCCCACCTTCTAGGGGAGGGATCACCCCTCCACTTT. Residues: CASSAHLLGEGSPLHF. The full variable domain, its missing parts supplied by reference TRBV13 and TRBJ1-6, is AAGVIQSPRHLIKEKRETATLKCYPIPRHDTVYWYQQGPGQDPQFLISFYEKMQSDKGSIPDRFSAQQFSDYHSELNMSSLELGDSALYFCASSAHLLGEGSPLHFGNGTRLTVT.

This clonotype occurred many times. This chain connects TRBV7-3 to TRBJ2-1; no clear D. Germline assignment: CDR1 SGHTA and CDR2 FQGTGA. Deletions cut 0 bases from V and 6 bases from J, with 12 bases between. The CDR3 has 15 amino acids. DNA of the CDR3: TGTGCCAGCAGCTTAACCCGCATTCCTGGCAATGAGCAGTTCTTC. Encoded protein: CASSLTRIPGNEQFF.

This clonotype occurred once. This may arise from a read error, as a much more abundant clone is one base away. This chain links TRBV7-2 with TRBJ1-2; TRBD1 is a possible D gene (5 bases). CDR3 length: 14 residues. Per germline, CDR1 SGHTA and CDR2 FQGNSA. The CDR3 nucleotides read TGTGCCAGCTCCCCCTTTGCGGGGGGTGGCGGCTACGCCTTC. It is translated as CASSPFAGGGGYAF.

The table lists this clonotype with a few counts. The chain recombines TRBV28 with TRBJ2-3, with D possibly TRBD2 on 7 matching bases. Germline assignment: CDR1 MDHEN and CDR2 SYDVKM. V was cut by 2 bases and J by 4 bases, with 13 bases left in between. The CDR3 sequence is 15 residues long. Here the CDR3 DNA reads TGTGCCAGCAGTTTAGGGGGGGCGCAGGCAGATACGCAGTATTTT. Its translation: CASSLGGAQADTQYF.

This clonotype has at least ten counts. The CDR3, as DNA: TGTGCCTGGAGTGAGACAGGGCTCTATGGCTACACCTTC. It codes for CAWSETGLYGYTF. The V call is TRBV30, the J call TRBJ1-2; 7 bases match TRBD1. This CDR3 region has 13 residues. The junction had 3 bases not matched to a gene; V was cut back by 1 base and J by 4 bases. Germline-derived CDR1 and CDR2 are GTSNPN and SVGIG (reference sequence).

The rearrangement joins TRBV20-1 to TRBJ2-2; 7 positions match TRBD1. The ends lost 7 bases at V and 3 bases at J; junction bases unmatched: 5. Germline CDR1 reads DFQATT; CDR2 reads SNEGSKA (reference sequence). This CDR3 region has 13 residues. The CDR3 DNA reads TGCAGTGTTTCCAGGGGGTACACCGGGGAGCTGTTTTTT. It yields the protein CSVSRGYTGELFF.

The rearrangement uses TRBV3-1 and TRBJ2-3; D gene unclear. The CDR3 runs to 13 residues. Germline CDR1 and CDR2: LGHDT and YNNKEL (reference sequence). Between the trimmed V and J ends, which lost 3 bases and 6 bases, there was a span of 10 bases. The CDR3 region is CASSQNTWDTQYF. The DNA for the CDR3 is TGTGCCAGCAGCCAGAATACGTGGGATACGCAGTATTTT.

This clonotype was seen ten or more times. J is TRBJ2-1 and V is TRBV24-1; 8 bases are a match to TRBD2. V shed 3 bases and J 9 bases; nucleotides not matched to a gene: 12. The CDR3 runs 16 residues. Germline assignment: CDR1 KGHDR and CDR2 SFDVKD. In nucleotides, the CDR3 is TGTGCCACCAGTGATCCCACAGCGGGAGACTCGGGTGAGCAGTTCTTC. Translating gives CATSDPTAGDSGEQFF.

This clonotype occurred many times. The chain is built from TRBV20-1 and TRBJ2-1; D is uncertain. CDR3 length equals 13 residues. Germline V gene data show CDR1 as DFQATT and CDR2 as SNEGSKA (reference sequence). The V end was cut by 3 bases, the J end by 7 bases, with 13 bases between. CDR3 coding DNA: TGCAGTGCTAGGGGCGGAGCGTCGAATGAGCAGTTCTTC. It encodes CSARGGASNEQFF.

This rearrangement joins TRBV7-9 to TRBJ1-6; D gene uncertain. Trimming removed 0 bases at V and 7 bases at J, with 7 bases between. The CDR3 runs 14 residues. Germline lookup yields CDR1 SEHNR and CDR2 FQNEAQ (reference sequence). In nucleotides, the CDR3 is TGTGCCAGCAGCTTAGCTCCCGGGAATTCACCCCTCCACTTT. Its protein product is CASSLAPGNSPLHF.

This clonotype was recorded many times. The V gene is TRBV5-1, the J gene TRBJ2-3; TRBD1 agrees at 8 bases. The V gene's germline CDR1 is SGHRS and CDR2 YFSETQ. The junction had 10 bases not matched to a gene; V was cut back by 4 bases and J by 6 bases. This CDR3 comprises 15 residues. The DNA of the CDR3 is TGCGCCAGCAGCCCCCGGGACAGGCCTGGGGATACGCAGTATTTT. Translation gives CASSPRDRPGDTQYF.

This clonotype turned up a few times. This chain's CDR3 is CASSLAGGDFQPQHF. CDR3 nucleotide sequence: TGTGCCAGCAGTTTAGCTGGGGGCGACTTCCAGCCCCAGCATTTT. The J gene is TRBJ1-5, the V gene TRBV27, with D possibly matching TRBD1 (6 bases). The CDR3 spans 15 residues. V was pared by 2 bases and J by 7 bases, with 15 bases between. Per the germline V gene, CDR1 is MNHEY and CDR2 is SMNVEV (reference sequence).

This clonotype was detected a few times. This chain uses TRBV13 with TRBJ2-7; 9 positions match TRBD1. The germline V gene encodes CDR1 PRHDT and CDR2 FYEKMQ (reference sequence). The V and J ends lost 1 base and 5 bases, in that order; junction bases with no gene match: 6. The CDR3 has 15 amino acids. The CDR3 spells CASSLVGTGLDEQYF. The CDR3 nucleotides are TGTGCCAGCAGCTTAGTTGGGACAGGGTTGGACGAGCAGTACTTC.

This clonotype has at least ten counts. The V gene is TRBV7-9, the J gene TRBJ1-1; no reliable D call. The CDR3 has 15 amino acids. CDR1 and CDR2 (germline): SEHNR, FQNEAQ (reference sequence). V lost 1 base and J lost 3, with 12 bases in between. The CDR3 DNA reads as TGTGCCAGCAGCTTAGGACACCTACAGCACACTGAAGCTTTCTTT. As protein: CASSLGHLQHTEAFF.

This clonotype was observed many times. The chain combines TRBV5-1 with TRBJ2-1, with 14 bases fitting TRBD2. The CDR3 is made up of 16 amino acids. Germline CDR1 and CDR2: SGHRS and YFSETQ. V shed 4 bases, J shed 7 bases, and the junction held 7 bases outside the gene matches. Here the CDR3 reads CASSATSGRAGNEQFF. CDR3 sequence (DNA): TGCGCCAGCAGCGCGACTAGCGGGAGGGCCGGAAATGAGCAGTTCTTC.

This clonotype was seen at least ten times. This rearrangement joins TRBV11-2 to TRBJ2-3; D gene uncertain. CDR1 SGHAT and CDR2 FQNNGV come from the germline V gene. The CDR3 sequence is 19 residues long. Trimming pared 4 bases from V and 2 bases from J, leaving 25 bases between. The CDR3 is CASSSHPRIDSTPTDTQYF. CDR3 bases: TGTGCCAGCAGCTCCCATCCCAGGATTGATTCTACTCCCACAGATACGCAGTATTTT.

This clonotype was seen at least ten times. The chain carries TRBV7-9 and TRBJ1-2, with 9 bases aligning to TRBD1. This CDR3 spans 18 amino acids. CDR1 SEHNR and CDR2 FQNEAQ come from the germline V gene (reference sequence). Unmatched junction bases numbered 16, after V lost 4 bases and J lost 4 bases. The CDR3: CASSSQGTGKLRGYGYTF. CDR3 DNA: TGTGCCAGCAGCTCCCAGGGGACAGGGAAACTCCGAGGCTATGGCTACACCTTC.

This clonotype was seen ten or more times. Here the CDR3 DNA reads TGTGCCAGCAGCCCGGGACTAGCAGATACGCAGTATTTT. This codes for CASSPGLADTQYF. This chain connects TRBV3-1 to TRBJ2-3; 8 bases map to TRBD2. Losses at the gene ends were 4 bases for V and 4 bases for J; bases not matched to a gene: 1. The CDR3 spans 13 residues. The germline gives CDR1 LGHDT, CDR2 YNNKEL (reference sequence).

This clonotype has just a few counts. This chain uses TRBV2 with TRBJ2-7; 9 bases map to TRBD1. The CDR3 extends over 13 amino acids. Germline V CDR1 and CDR2: SNHLY, FYNNEI. V gave up 6 bases and J gave up 4 bases; unmatched junction bases: 4. The CDR3 DNA reads TGTGCCAGCAGCCGGACAGGGGCGTACGAGCAGTACTTC. Translation: CASSRTGAYEQYF.

This clonotype was observed a few times. CDR3 nucleotide sequence: TGTGCCAGTAGTATGGGGTTCCCGGAGGCCAAAAACATTCAGTACTTC. Translating gives CASSMGFPEAKNIQYF. This sequence joins TRBV19 and TRBJ2-4, with D unresolved. Germline CDR1 is LNHDA and CDR2 is SQIVND (reference sequence). This CDR3 region has 16 residues. Trimming cost V 3 bases and J 1 base, with 13 bases left between them.